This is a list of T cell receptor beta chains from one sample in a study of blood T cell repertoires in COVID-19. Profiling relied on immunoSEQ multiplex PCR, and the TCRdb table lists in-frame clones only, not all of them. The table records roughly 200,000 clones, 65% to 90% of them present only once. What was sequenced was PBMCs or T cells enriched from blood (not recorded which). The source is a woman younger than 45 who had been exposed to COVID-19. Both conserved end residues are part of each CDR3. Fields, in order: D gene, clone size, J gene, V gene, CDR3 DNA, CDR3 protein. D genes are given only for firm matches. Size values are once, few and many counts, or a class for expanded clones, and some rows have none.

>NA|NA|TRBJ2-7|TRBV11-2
TGTGCCACCACAACAGGTAACTCCTACGAGCAGTACTTC
CATTTGNSYEQYF
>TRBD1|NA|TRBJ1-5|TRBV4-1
TGCGCCAGCAGCCCTACCCCGGGACAGGGGTTCAATCAGCCCCAGCATTTT
CASSPTPGQGFNQPQHF
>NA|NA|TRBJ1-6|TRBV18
TGTGCCAGCTCACCGAGGGGACTCCTCAAGGTAGATAATTCACCCCTCCACTTT
CASSPRGLLKVDNSPLHF
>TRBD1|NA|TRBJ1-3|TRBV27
TGTGCCAGCAGTTCGTTCTCAGGGGGTATCTCTGGAAACACCATATATTTT
CASSSFSGGISGNTIYF
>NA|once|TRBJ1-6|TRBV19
TGTGCCAGTAGTTTGGGGAGTGATTCACCCCTCCACTTT
CASSLGSDSPLHF
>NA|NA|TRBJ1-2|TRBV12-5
TGTGCTAGTGGGACTGGGACACCTAACTATGGCTACACCTTC
CASGTGTPNYGYTF
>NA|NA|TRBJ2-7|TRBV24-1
TGTGCCACCAGTGATTCGGGGCTCCACTGGGGGGATAACGAGCAGTACTTC
CATSDSGLHWGDNEQYF
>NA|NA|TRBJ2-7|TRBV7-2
TGTGCCAGCAGCTATGAGCAGGGGCGGGAGCAGTACTTC
CASSYEQGREQYF
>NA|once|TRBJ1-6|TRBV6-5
TGTGCCAGCAGTTACCTACAGAATTCACCCCTCCACTTT
CASSYLQNSPLHF
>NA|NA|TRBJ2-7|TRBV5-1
TGCGCCAGCCGGAGAGAGCCAACAAGCTCCTACGAGCAGTACTTC
CASRREPTSSYEQYF
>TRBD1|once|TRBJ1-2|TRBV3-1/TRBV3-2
TGTGCCAGCAGCCCGGGACAGCCCAACTATGGCTACACCTTC
CASSPGQPNYGYTF
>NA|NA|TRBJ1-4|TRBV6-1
TGTGCCAGCAGTGAAAGGTCGGGGAAACTGTTTTTT
CASSERSGKLFF
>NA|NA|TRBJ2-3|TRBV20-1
TGCAGTGCCGTGAGAGTAGATACGCAGTATTTT
CSAVRVDTQYF
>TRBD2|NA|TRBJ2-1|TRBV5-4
TGTGCCAGCAGCTTGGTCGGCGGGGGGGGCATGGAGGAGCAGTTCTTC
CASSLVGGGGMEEQFF
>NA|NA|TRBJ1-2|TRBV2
TGTGCCAGCAGTGAATCCTACGGCGGGAGAGACTATGGCTACACCTTC
CASSESYGGRDYGYTF
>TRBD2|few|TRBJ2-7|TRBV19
TGTGCCAGTAGTCCCCAGGCGGGGGGCGAGCAGTACTTC
CASSPQAGGEQYF
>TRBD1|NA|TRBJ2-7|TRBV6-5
TGTGCCAGCAACCCGGGACAGCGACTTTACGAGCAGTACTTC
CASNPGQRLYEQYF
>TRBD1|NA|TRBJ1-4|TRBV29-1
TGCAGCGTTGGTGTCGGGACAGGGAGTGAAAAACTGTTTTTT
CSVGVGTGSEKLFF
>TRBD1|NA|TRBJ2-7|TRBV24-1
TGTGCCACCAGTGATACGGGGACAGGGGACCCCGAGCAGTACTTC
CATSDTGTGDPEQYF
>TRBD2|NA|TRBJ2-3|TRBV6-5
TGTGCCAGCAGTAGCGGGGGGGCGGGAACAGATACGCAGTATTTT
CASSSGGAGTDTQYF
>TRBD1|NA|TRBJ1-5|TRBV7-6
TGTGCCAGCAGTCAGGGGGCGGGCAATCAGCCCCAGCATTTT
CASSQGAGNQPQHF
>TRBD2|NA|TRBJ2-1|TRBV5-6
TGTGCCAGCAGCGGCTTAGCGGGACGGCAGTTCTTC
CASSGLAGRQFF
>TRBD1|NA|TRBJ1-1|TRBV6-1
TGTGCCAGCAGTGAATACTGGCAGGGGGTCACTGAAGCTTTCTTT
CASSEYWQGVTEAFF
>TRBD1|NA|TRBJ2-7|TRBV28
TGTGCCAGCAGTTTGGCCGGGACAGGGGCCTACGAGCAGTACTTC
CASSLAGTGAYEQYF
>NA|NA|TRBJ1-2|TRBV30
TGTGCCTGGAGTGTACAGGGTCTTGGCTACACCTTC
CAWSVQGLGYTF
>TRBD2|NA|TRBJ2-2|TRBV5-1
TGCGCCAGCAGCAGCAGCGGGGGCACGAACACCGGGGAGCTGTTTTTT
CASSSSGGTNTGELFF
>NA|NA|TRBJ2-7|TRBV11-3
TGTGCCAGCAGCTTACAGGTTGGGGGAGGAGTAGAGCAGTACTTC
CASSLQVGGGVEQYF
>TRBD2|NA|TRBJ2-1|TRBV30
TGTGCCTGGAGCCGTGGGACTAGCGGCTACAATGAGCAGTTCTTC
CAWSRGTSGYNEQFF
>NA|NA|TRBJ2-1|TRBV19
TGTGCCAGTAGCTCCCCTCCCAGAGGAGAGCAGTTCTTC
CASSSPPRGEQFF
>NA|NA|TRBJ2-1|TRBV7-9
TGTGCCAGCAGCTCCCCCCTGGGCAGGGAAGAGCAGTTCTTC
CASSSPLGREEQFF
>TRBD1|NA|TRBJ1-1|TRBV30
TGTGCCTGGAGTAACTCAGGGGGCGTGCGGGCTTTCTTT
CAWSNSGGVRAFF
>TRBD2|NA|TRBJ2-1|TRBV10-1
TGCGCCAGCATACCGACTAGCGGAAATGAGCAGTTCTTC
CASIPTSGNEQFF
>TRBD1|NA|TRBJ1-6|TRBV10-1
TGCGCCAGCAGCACCGGGACAGGGACTAATTCACCCCTCCACTTT
CASSTGTGTNSPLHF
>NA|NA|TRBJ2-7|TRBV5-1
TGCGCCAGCAGCCCCACCATTGACAGTACCTACGAGCAGTACTTC
CASSPTIDSTYEQYF
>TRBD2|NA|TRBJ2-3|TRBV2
TGTGCCAGCAGCGGACTAGCGGGGAACACAGATACGCAGTATTTT
CASSGLAGNTDTQYF
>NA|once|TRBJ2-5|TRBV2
TGTGCCAGCACCCCGAGTCTGGGAGAAATTCAAGAGACCCAGTACTTC
CASTPSLGEIQETQYF
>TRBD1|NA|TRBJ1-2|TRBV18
TGTGCCAGCTCACCGTCAGGGGGCTATGGCTACACCTTC
CASSPSGGYGYTF
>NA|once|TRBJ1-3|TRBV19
TGTGCCAGTGCCAGGGGCTCTGGAAACACCATATATTTT
CASARGSGNTIYF
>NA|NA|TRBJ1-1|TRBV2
TGTGCCACGGTCGCGGGGCGGGTGCCTTTCTTT
CATVAGRVPFF
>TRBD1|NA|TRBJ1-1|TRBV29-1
TGCAGCTGCGACAGGGGGAACACTGAAGCTTTCTTT
CSCDRGNTEAFF
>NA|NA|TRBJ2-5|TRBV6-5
TGTGCCAGCAAGAGCAGGAGGTACCAAGAGACCCAGTACTTC
CASKSRRYQETQYF
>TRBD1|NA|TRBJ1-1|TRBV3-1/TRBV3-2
TGTGCCAGCAGCCAGGCGCCGGGGACAGGGAACACTGAAGCTTTCTTT
CASSQAPGTGNTEAFF
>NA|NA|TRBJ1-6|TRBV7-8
TGTGCCAGCAGAGGACAGAGCTCCTATAATTCACCCCTCCACTTT
CASRGQSSYNSPLHF
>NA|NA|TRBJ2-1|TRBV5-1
TGCGCCAGCAGGGGGGCATCCTACAATGAGCAGTTCTTC
CASRGASYNEQFF
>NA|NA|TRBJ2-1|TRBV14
TGTGCCAGCAGCCCCCGTGGGGGGGGGCGATACAATGAGCAGTTCTTC
CASSPRGGGRYNEQFF
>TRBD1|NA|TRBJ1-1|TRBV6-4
TGTGCCAGCAGTCGGACAGGGAACACTGAAGCTTTCTTT
CASSRTGNTEAFF
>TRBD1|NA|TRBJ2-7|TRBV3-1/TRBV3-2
TGTGCCAGCAGACCTGACAGGGGGCGGTCCTACGAGCAGTACTTC
CASRPDRGRSYEQYF
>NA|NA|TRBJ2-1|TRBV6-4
TGTGCCAGCAGTGACCCCGGATTGGGAGGCGGGCAGTTCTTC
CASSDPGLGGGQFF